The 9 T cell receptor beta chains given below trace back to one sample, sequenced in a study of T-cell reconstitution after alpha-beta-depleted transplantation in children. Preparation of the TCRbeta library was carried out with unique molecular identifiers. TCRdb independently ran MiXCR on the PCR reads; one entry per CDR3 protein. The table includes approximately 520,000 distinct CDR3 sequences, less than 35% detected once. The material sequenced was PBMCs from the stem cell graft donor, taken from the stem cell graft. The source of these receptors is a human donor who donated a stem cell graft to a child with aplastic anemia.

Only a few counts were recorded for this clonotype. This chain links TRBV29-1 with TRBJ1-1; the D is unclear. The CDR3 loop spans 13 amino acids. Germline V CDR1 and CDR2: SQVTM, ANQGSEA. Trimming pared 7 bases from V and 8 bases from J, leaving 20 bases between. The CDR3 loop reads CSACPAYSTEAFF. The CDR3 nucleotides are TGCAGCGCCTGTCCTGCCTATAGTACGGAAGCTTTCTTT. The full variable domain, rest sourced from reference TRBV29-1 and TRBJ1-1, is SAVISQKPSRDICQRGTSLTIQCQVDSQVTMMFWYRQQPGQSLTLIATANQGSEATYESGFVIDKFPISRPNLTFSTLTVSNMSPEDSSIYLCSACPAYSTEAFFGQGTRLTVV.

This clonotype occurred a few times. This chain connects TRBV12-3 or TRBV12-4 to TRBJ2-1; 10 bases are a match to TRBD1. With V trimmed by 5 bases and J by 2 bases, 9 bases remained unmatched. This CDR3 region has 17 residues. The CDR3 DNA follows: TGTGCCAGCAGTCCCCAACCCGGGACAGGGGCCTACAATGAGCAGTTCTTC. Its translation: CASSPQPGTGAYNEQFF.

This clonotype occurred a few times. This sequence joins TRBV19 and TRBJ1-5, with D possibly matching TRBD1 (6 bases). This CDR3 spans 16 amino acids. Germline CDR1 reads LNHDA; CDR2 reads SQIVND (reference sequence). V was shortened by 5 bases and J by 4 bases, with 18 bases between the two germline ends. CDR3 DNA: TGTGCCAGTAGTGTATCCTACAGGGCTGGGAATCAGCCCCAGCATTTT. Its translation: CASSVSYRAGNQPQHF.

This chain joins TRBV7-8 and TRBJ1-4, with 7 bases that match TRBD1. The CDR3 spans 14 residues. V lost 6 bases to trimming and J lost 3 bases; unmatched junction nucleotides: 4. Per the germline V gene, CDR1 is SGHVS and CDR2 is FQNEAQ. CDR3 in amino acids: CASSFDRANEKLFF. The DNA of the CDR3 is TGTGCCAGCAGTTTCGACAGGGCTAATGAAAAACTGTTTTTT. Drawing the rest from reference TRBV7-8 and TRBJ1-4, the complete variable domain is GAGVSQSPRYKVAKRGQDVALRCDPISGHVSLFWYQQALGQGPEFLTYFQNEAQLDKSGLPSDRFFAERPEGSVSTLKIQRTQQEDSAVYLCASSFDRANEKLFFGSGTQLSVL.

V gene TRBV7-2 combines with J gene TRBJ1-1; no clear D gene. This CDR3 has 13 amino acids. V dropped 5 bases and J dropped 0 bases, with 7 bases sitting between them. Germline V gives CDR1 SGHTA, CDR2 FQGNSA. DNA for the CDR3: TGTGCCAGCAGCGACATTTTGAACACTGAAGCTTTCTTT. Encoded protein: CASSDILNTEAFF. Supplemented by reference TRBV7-2 and TRBJ1-1, the full variable domain reads GAGVSQSPSNKVTEKGKDVELRCDPISGHTALYWYRQSLGQGLEFLIYFQGNSAPDKSGLPSDRFSAERTGGSVSTLTIQRTQQEDSAVYLCASSDILNTEAFFGQGTRLTVV.

This clonotype was seen a handful of times. V gene TRBV20-1 combines with J gene TRBJ2-5; 10 bases line up with TRBD2. The CDR3 is made up of 14 amino acids. Germline V gene sequence: CDR1 DFQATT, CDR2 SNEGSKA (reference sequence). V was clipped by 4 bases and J by 5 bases; unmatched bases: 7. CDR3 loop: CSATSGRARETQYF. The CDR3 bases are TGCAGTGCTACCAGCGGGAGGGCCAGGGAGACCCAGTACTTC.

The CDR3: CASSLGPAGSTDTQYF. The CDR3 DNA sequence: TGTGCCAGCAGCTTAGGCCCAGCGGGATCCACAGATACGCAGTATTTT. J is TRBJ2-3 and V is TRBV11-1, with TRBD2 matching over 7 bases. This CDR3 is 16 amino acids long. V lost 1 base, J lost 2 bases, and 6 bases stayed unmatched. The germline CDR1 and CDR2 sequences are SGHAT and FQDESV (reference sequence).

The CDR3 is CASSLVSSGNIQYF. CDR3 in DNA: TGTGCCAGCAGCTTGGTTAGCTCTGGAAACATTCAGTACTTC. The chain couples TRBV5-6 to TRBJ2-4; no reliable D call. V was clipped by 0 bases and J by 6 bases, with 10 bases between them. Germline assignment: CDR1 SGHDT and CDR2 YYEEEE. The CDR3 runs 14 residues.

This clonotype was detected a few times. The chain recombines TRBV9 with TRBJ1-2; D gene ambiguous. The CDR3 runs 13 residues. In germline, CDR1 is SGDLS, CDR2 YYNGEE. V shed 0 bases and J shed 8 bases, with 11 bases lying between them. CDR3 region: CASSVDEGWGYTF. CDR3 sequence (DNA): TGTGCCAGCAGCGTAGACGAGGGTTGGGGCTACACCTTC.